Detailed here is one TCR beta chain. Its antigen is still unknown. This clone may be a read error of a much larger clone one base away. The data originate from a study of human T cells and chemical hapten exposure. Study-level background: The study traced per-sample TCR yield variation mainly to small differences in pooled library volumes.

Unseparated into fractions, whole blood served as the source from which total RNA was extracted. The library tagged individual cDNA molecules with unique molecular identifiers. Under the authors' procedure: Individual samples carried between about 23,224 and 750,000 TCRs, with more than 95,000 as the median. Via MiXCR, TCRdb re-called the 5' RACE reads, giving one row per CDR3 protein. The V and J calls and clone size are TCRdb's, not the authors'. Here the sample spans 130,000 or so distinct CDR3 sequences, roughly 4.1% being singletons. Study-level results: After DPC sensitization, TCRs above 1 in 1000 frequency showed no change.

The CDR3 consists of 13 residues. Germline V gene lookup returns CDR1 SQVTM and CDR2 ANQGSEA. The V gene lost 3 bases and the J gene lost 0 bases, with 8 bases spanning the gap. This clonotype was sampled from a female donor in good health. This sequence joins TRBV29-1 and TRBJ1-1; TRBD1 might be the D (5 bases). The CDR3 nucleotides read TGCAGCGTTGACAGGGTGGTGAACACTGAAGCTTTCTTT. Protein: CSVDRVVNTEAFF.